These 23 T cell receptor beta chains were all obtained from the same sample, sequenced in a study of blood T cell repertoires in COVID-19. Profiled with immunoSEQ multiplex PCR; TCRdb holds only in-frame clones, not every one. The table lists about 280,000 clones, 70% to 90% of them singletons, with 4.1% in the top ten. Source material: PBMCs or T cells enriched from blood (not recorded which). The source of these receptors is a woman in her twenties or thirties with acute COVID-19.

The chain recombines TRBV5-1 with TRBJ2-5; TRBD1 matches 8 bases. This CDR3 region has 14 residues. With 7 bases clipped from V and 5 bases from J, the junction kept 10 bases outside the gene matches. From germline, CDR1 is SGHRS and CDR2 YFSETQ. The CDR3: CASQPDRAGETQYF. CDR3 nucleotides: TGCGCCAGCCAACCGGACAGGGCCGGGGAGACCCAGTACTTC.

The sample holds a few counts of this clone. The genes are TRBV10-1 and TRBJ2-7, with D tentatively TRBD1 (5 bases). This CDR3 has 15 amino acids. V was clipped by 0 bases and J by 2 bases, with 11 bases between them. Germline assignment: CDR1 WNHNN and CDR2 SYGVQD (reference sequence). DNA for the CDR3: TGCGCCAGCAGTGAGTCGGGGCGGCTAGCCTACGAGCAGTACTTC. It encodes CASSESGRLAYEQYF.

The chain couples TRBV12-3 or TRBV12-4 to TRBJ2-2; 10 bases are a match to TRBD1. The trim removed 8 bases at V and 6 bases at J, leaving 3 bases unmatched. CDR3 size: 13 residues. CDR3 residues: CASPGQGPGELFF. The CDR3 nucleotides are TGTGCCAGCCCGGGACAGGGGCCCGGGGAGCTGTTTTTT.

CDR3 DNA sequence: TGTGCCAGTAGTTCGGGACTGAGTAGAGAGACCCAGTACTTC. This gives the protein CASSSGLSRETQYF. The chain couples TRBV19 to TRBJ2-5, with D perhaps TRBD2 (6 bases). Looked up from germline, CDR1 is LNHDA and CDR2 is SQIVND (reference sequence). CDR3 length: 14 amino acids. V lost 5 bases, J lost 4 bases, and 14 bases lay in between.

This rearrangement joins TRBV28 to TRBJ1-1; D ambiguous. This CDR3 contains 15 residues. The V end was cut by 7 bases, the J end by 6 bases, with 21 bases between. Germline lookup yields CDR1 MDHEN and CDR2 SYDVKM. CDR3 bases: TGTGCCAGCAAAATCCCGGGCGGGGTCCCGGCTGAAGCTTTCTTT. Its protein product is CASKIPGGVPAEAFF.

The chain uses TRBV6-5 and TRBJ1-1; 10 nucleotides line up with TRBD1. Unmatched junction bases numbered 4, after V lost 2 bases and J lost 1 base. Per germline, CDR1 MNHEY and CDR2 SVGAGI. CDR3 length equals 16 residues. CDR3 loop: CASSYRDRGGNTEAFF. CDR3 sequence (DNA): TGTGCCAGCAGTTACCGGGACAGGGGCGGGAACACTGAAGCTTTCTTT.

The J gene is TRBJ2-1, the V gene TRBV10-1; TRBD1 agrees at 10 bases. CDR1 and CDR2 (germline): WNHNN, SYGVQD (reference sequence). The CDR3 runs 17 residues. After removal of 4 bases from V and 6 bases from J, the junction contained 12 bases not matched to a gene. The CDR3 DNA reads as TGCGCCAGCAGTGGTCAACCCCCGGGACAGGGGCCCAATGAGCAGTTCTTC. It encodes CASSGQPPGQGPNEQFF.

CDR3 in amino acids: CASSVTTGTTDTQYF. The CDR3 nucleotides are TGTGCCAGCTCCGTTACGACTGGAACTACAGATACGCAGTATTTT. This chain connects TRBV28 to TRBJ2-3; D unclear. Trimming pared 8 bases from V and 3 bases from J, leaving 18 bases between. The germline CDR1 and CDR2 sequences are MDHEN and SYDVKM. The CDR3 has 15 amino acids.

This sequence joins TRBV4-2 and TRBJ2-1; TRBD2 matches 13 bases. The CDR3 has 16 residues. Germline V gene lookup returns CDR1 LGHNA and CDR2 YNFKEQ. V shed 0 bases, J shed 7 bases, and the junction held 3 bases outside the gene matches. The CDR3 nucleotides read TGTGCCAGCAGCCAAGAGGGGACTAGCGGGATAAATGAGCAGTTCTTC. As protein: CASSQEGTSGINEQFF.

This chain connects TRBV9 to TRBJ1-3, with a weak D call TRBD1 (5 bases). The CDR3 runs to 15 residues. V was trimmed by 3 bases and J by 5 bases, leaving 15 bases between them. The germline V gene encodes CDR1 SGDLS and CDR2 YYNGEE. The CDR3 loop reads CASSAAQGLRNTIYF. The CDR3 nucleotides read TGTGCCAGCAGCGCGGCTCAGGGCCTGCGAAACACCATATATTTT.

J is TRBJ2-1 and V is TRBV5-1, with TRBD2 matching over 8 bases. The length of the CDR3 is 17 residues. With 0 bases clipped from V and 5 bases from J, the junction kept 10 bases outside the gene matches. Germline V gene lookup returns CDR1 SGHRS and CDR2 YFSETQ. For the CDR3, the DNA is TGCGCCAGCAGCTTGGTGGTTAGCGGGACTCGAGACAATGAGCAGTTCTTC. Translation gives CASSLVVSGTRDNEQFF.

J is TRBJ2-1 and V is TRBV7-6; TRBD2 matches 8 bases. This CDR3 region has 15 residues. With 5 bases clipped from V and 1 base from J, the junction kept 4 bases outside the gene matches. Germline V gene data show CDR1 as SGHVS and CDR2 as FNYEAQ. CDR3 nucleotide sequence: TGTGCCAGCAGCCGTAGCGGGGATTCCTACAATGAGCAGTTCTTC. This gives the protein CASSRSGDSYNEQFF.

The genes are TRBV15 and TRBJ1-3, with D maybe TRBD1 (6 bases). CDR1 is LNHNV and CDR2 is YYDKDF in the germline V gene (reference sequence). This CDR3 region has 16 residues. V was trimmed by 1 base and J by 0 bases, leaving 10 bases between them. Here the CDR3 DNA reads TGTGCCACCAGCAGAGGGGGGCCAAACTCTGGAAACACCATATATTTT. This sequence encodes CATSRGGPNSGNTIYF.

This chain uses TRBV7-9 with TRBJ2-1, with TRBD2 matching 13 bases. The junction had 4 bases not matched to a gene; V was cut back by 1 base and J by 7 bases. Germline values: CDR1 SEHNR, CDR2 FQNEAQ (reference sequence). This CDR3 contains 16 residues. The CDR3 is CASSLGTSGSGNEQFF. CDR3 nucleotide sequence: TGTGCCAGCAGCTTAGGGACTAGCGGGAGTGGGAATGAGCAGTTCTTC.

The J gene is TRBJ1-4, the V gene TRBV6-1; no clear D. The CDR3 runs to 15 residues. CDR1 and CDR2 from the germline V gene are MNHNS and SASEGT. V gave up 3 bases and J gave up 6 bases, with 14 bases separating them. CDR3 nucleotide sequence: TGTGCCAGCAGTGACCTCCAAGGCGGGGATGAAAAACTGTTTTTT. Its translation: CASSDLQGGDEKLFF.

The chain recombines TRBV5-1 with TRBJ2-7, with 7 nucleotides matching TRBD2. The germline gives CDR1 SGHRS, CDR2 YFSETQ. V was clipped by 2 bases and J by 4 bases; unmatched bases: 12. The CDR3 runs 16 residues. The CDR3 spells CASSFGDLAGEYEQYF. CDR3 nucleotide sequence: TGCGCCAGCAGCTTCGGGGATTTAGCGGGCGAATACGAGCAGTACTTC.

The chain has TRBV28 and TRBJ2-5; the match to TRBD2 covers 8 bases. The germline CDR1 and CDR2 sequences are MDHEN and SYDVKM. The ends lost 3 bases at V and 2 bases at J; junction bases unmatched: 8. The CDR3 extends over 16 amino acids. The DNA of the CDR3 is TGTGCCAGCAGTTTTGGAGCGGGAGTCGGACAAGAGACCCAGTACTTC. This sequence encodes CASSFGAGVGQETQYF.

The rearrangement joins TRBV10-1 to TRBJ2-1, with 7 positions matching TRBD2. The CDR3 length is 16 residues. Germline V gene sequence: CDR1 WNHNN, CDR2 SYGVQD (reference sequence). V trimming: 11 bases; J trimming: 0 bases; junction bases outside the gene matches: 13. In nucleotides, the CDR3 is TGCGCCGGAGAGCTAGGGCGGGGGAGCTCCTACAATGAGCAGTTCTTC. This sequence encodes CAGELGRGSSYNEQFF.

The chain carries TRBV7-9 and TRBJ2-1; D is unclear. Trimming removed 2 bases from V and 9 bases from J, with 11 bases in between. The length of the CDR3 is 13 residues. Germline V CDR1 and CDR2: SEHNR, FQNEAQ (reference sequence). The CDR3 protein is CASSLQVAGEQFF. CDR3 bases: TGTGCCAGCAGCTTACAGGTGGCTGGTGAGCAGTTCTTC.

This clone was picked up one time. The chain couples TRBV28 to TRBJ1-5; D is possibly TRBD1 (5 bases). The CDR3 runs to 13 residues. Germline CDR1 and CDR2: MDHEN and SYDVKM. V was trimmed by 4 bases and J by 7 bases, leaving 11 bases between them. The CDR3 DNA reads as TGTGCCAGCAGTTGGCGGGGGGGGCAGCCCCAGCATTTT. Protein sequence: CASSWRGGQPQHF.

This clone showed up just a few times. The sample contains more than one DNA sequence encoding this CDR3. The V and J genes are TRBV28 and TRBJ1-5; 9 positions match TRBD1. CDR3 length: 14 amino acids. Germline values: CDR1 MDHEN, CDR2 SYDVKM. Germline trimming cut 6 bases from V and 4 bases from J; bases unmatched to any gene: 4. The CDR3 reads CASSLGQGNQPQHF. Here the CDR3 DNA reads TGTGCCAGCAGCCTAGGACAGGGGAATCAGCCCCAGCATTTT.

This CDR3 reads CASSEALTRGAFF. In DNA, the CDR3 is TGTGCCAGCAGTGAAGCGCTAACCCGCGGAGCTTTCTTT. The chain couples TRBV6-1 to TRBJ1-1; D is uncertain. Deletions cut 0 bases from V and 10 bases from J, with 12 bases between. The CDR3 totals 13 residues. In germline, CDR1 is MNHNS, CDR2 SASEGT.

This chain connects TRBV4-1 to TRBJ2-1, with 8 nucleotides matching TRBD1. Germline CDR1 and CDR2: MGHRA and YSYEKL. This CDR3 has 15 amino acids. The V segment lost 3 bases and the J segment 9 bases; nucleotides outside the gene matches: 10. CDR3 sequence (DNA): TGCGCCAGCAGCCAGGGGGACAGGTTGCACAGTGAGCAGTTCTTC. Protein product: CASSQGDRLHSEQFF.